The 30 T cell receptor beta chains below all came from one sample that was sequenced in a study of shared clonotypes between healthy human individuals. Only in-frame clones appear in the TCRdb table, and some are missing; sequencing was by immunoSEQ multiplex PCR. The sample yields approximately 2.5 million clones, roughly nine tenths seen once. What was sequenced was naive CD4+ T cells sorted from blood. Subset defined: CD45RA+ positively selected. The source is a man between 18 and 35 years old in good health.

This chain joins TRBV11-3 and TRBJ1-2; unclear D gene. CDR1 is SGHNT and CDR2 is YENEEA in the germline V gene. V was shortened by 5 bases and J by 4 bases, with 26 bases between the two germline ends. The CDR3 is 18 amino acids. The CDR3 DNA sequence: TGTGCCAGCAGCCCGAGACGCCTGGACGGATCGCTGGGCTATGGCTACACCTTC. This sequence encodes CASSPRRLDGSLGYGYTF.

The rearrangement uses TRBV30 and TRBJ2-2; TRBD2 aligns across 9 bases. The germline V gene encodes CDR1 GTSNPN and CDR2 SVGIG (reference sequence). The CDR3 is made up of 16 amino acids. After removal of 0 bases from V and 5 bases from J, the junction contained 7 bases not matched to a gene. The CDR3 sequence is CAWSVPGTSRTGELFF. CDR3 sequence (DNA): TGTGCCTGGAGTGTACCAGGGACTAGCAGGACCGGGGAGCTGTTTTTT.

The chain uses TRBV11-3 and TRBJ2-2; 8 bases match TRBD1. The trim removed 0 bases at V and 6 bases at J, leaving 9 bases unmatched. From germline, CDR1 is SGHNT and CDR2 YENEEA. The CDR3 runs to 17 residues. The DNA of the CDR3 is TGTGCCAGCAGCTTAGAGGTTTGGACAGGGTCCCCCGGGGAGCTGTTTTTT. This translates into CASSLEVWTGSPGELFF.

V gene TRBV29-1 combines with J gene TRBJ1-2; 7 bases are a match to TRBD1. J gave up 3 bases and V 8 bases, and 6 bases lay outside the gene matches. Per the germline V gene, CDR1 is SQVTM and CDR2 is ANQGSEA. CDR3 length: 12 residues. DNA for the CDR3: TGCAGCCTCAGACAGGGAGACTATGGCTACACCTTC. It specifies CSLRQGDYGYTF.

Only a few counts were recorded for this clone. The rearrangement uses TRBV14 and TRBJ2-1, with 10 bases lining up with TRBD1. Germline V gene data show CDR1 as SGHDN and CDR2 as FVKESK. The CDR3 extends over 15 amino acids. The ends lost 4 bases at V and 5 bases at J; junction bases unmatched: 5. The CDR3 here is CASSPPGTGDNEQFF. CDR3 nucleotides: TGTGCCAGCAGCCCGCCCGGGACAGGGGACAATGAGCAGTTCTTC.

This clone was recorded once. CDR3 loop: CASKWGLASGSSYEQYF. For the CDR3, the DNA is TGTGCCAGCAAGTGGGGACTAGCTTCAGGCTCCTCCTACGAGCAGTACTTC. V is TRBV2 and J is TRBJ2-7; 9 nucleotides match TRBD2. The CDR3 runs 17 residues. The germline V gene encodes CDR1 SNHLY and CDR2 FYNNEI. Trimming removed 7 bases from V and 0 bases from J; junction bases left unmatched: 13.

This clone was picked up one time. The chain joins TRBV11-2 to TRBJ2-5, with 8 bases lining up with TRBD2. This CDR3 comprises 16 residues. V lost 7 bases and J lost 4; bases outside the gene matches: 14. Germline V gene lookup returns CDR1 SGHAT and CDR2 FQNNGV. As DNA, the CDR3 is TGTGCCAGCACCCCTCGAGGCGGGGGGTCAGGAGAGACCCAGTACTTC. Its protein is CASTPRGGGSGETQYF.

This chain links TRBV21-1 with TRBJ2-7. TRBV21-1 is a recognized pseudogene. CDR3 length: 17 residues. CDR3: CASSKGAGRVRTYEQYF. The CDR3 DNA is TGTGCCAGCAGCAAAGGGGCAGGGCGGGTCAGGACCTACGAGCAGTACTTC.

This clone was counted a single time. The J gene is TRBJ2-7, the V gene TRBV6-5; D may correspond to TRBD1 or TRBD2 (5 bases each). This CDR3 has 14 residues. Germline-derived CDR1 and CDR2 are MNHEY and SVGAGI. Between the trimmed V and J ends, which lost 2 bases and 6 bases, there was a span of 14 bases. In nucleotides, the CDR3 is TGTGCCAGCAGTTACGGGGGACCTCCCGTCGAGCAGTACTTC. Residues: CASSYGGPPVEQYF.

This chain connects TRBV5-1 to TRBJ2-7; 7 bases fit TRBD1. This CDR3 contains 15 residues. CDR1 SGHRS and CDR2 YFSETQ come from the germline V gene. The trim removed 5 bases at V and 0 bases at J, leaving 8 bases unmatched. CDR3 in DNA: TGCGCCAGCAGAACAGGGGTCGCGGGCTCCTACGAGCAGTACTTC. This translates into CASRTGVAGSYEQYF. The full variable domain, completed using reference TRBV5-1 and TRBJ2-7, is KAGVTQTPRYLIKTRGQQVTLSCSPISGHRSVSWYQQTPGQGLQFLFEYFSETQRNKGNFPGRFSGRQFSNSRSEMNVSTLELGDSALYLCASRTGVAGSYEQYFGPGTRLTVT.

The chain recombines TRBV5-1 with TRBJ1-4, with 7 bases aligning to TRBD1. CDR1 and CDR2 from the germline V gene are SGHRS and YFSETQ. This CDR3 comprises 17 residues. Trimming at V came to 4 bases and at J to 4 bases, leaving 13 bases not matched to a gene. The CDR3 reads CASSGTPGQINNEKLFF. In nucleotides, the CDR3 is TGCGCCAGCAGCGGGACCCCGGGACAGATCAATAATGAAAAACTGTTTTTT.

Worth noting for this clone: The identical CDR3 is also encoded by other nucleotide sequences in the sample. The CDR3 reads CASSRQGIYGYTF. The CDR3 region has the DNA TGTGCCAGCAGCCGACAGGGGATCTATGGCTACACCTTC. The chain employs TRBV6-5 and TRBJ1-2; TRBD1 aligns across 8 bases. This CDR3 is 13 amino acids long. V gave up 6 bases and J gave up 4 bases; unmatched junction bases: 4. In germline, CDR1 is MNHEY, CDR2 SVGAGI.

This clone appeared once. The chain uses TRBV7-9 and TRBJ2-3, with D perhaps matching TRBD2 (6 bases). Trimming pared 4 bases from V and 7 bases from J, leaving 9 bases between. The CDR3 length is 12 residues. CDR1 and CDR2 from the germline V gene are SEHNR and FQNEAQ (reference sequence). Here the CDR3 reads CASSWRDHTQYF. CDR3 nucleotides: TGTGCCAGCAGCTGGAGGGACCATACGCAGTATTTT.

V usage is TRBV18 and J usage is TRBJ2-5; 9 bases line up with TRBD1. Germline CDR1 and CDR2: KGHSH and LQKENI. V lost 3 bases, J lost 2 bases, and 10 bases stayed unmatched. The CDR3 totals 17 residues. The CDR3 nucleotides are TGTGCCAGCTCACCCGCCAAGGACAGGGGTGGACAAGAGACCCAGTACTTC. This gives the protein CASSPAKDRGGQETQYF.

CDR3 nucleotides: TGTGCCAGCAGTAGGGGGACCCAGGGGGCCAACGTCCTGACTTTC. Translating it yields CASSRGTQGANVLTF. The gene calls are TRBV6-5 and TRBJ2-6, with TRBD1 as a possible D gene (6 bases). The CDR3 has 15 amino acids. Germline CDR1 MNHEY, CDR2 SVGAGI. The V gene lost 5 bases and the J gene lost 4 bases, with 12 bases spanning the gap.

The chain employs TRBV6-1 and TRBJ2-2; D gene uncertain. The CDR3 is 17 residues long. V lost 4 bases and J 1 base, leaving 16 bases between the germline ends. CDR1 is MNHNS and CDR2 is SASEGT in the germline V gene. The DNA of the CDR3 is TGTGCCAGCAGTGTCAATCTGGGGTACCTGAACACCGGGGAGCTGTTTTTT. It specifies CASSVNLGYLNTGELFF.

V gene TRBV11-2 combines with J gene TRBJ2-7, with 7 nucleotides matching TRBD2. CDR3 length: 17 residues. Germline CDR1 is SGHAT and CDR2 is FQNNGV. Unmatched junction bases numbered 24, after V lost 10 bases and J lost 6 bases. CDR3 amino acids: CATCYRPFLREVCEQYF. DNA of the CDR3: TGTGCCACCTGCTACCGGCCCTTCCTTCGGGAGGTATGCGAGCAGTACTTC.

The chain joins TRBV5-4 to TRBJ2-5; TRBD1 matches 10 bases. Judging by the DNA end, TRBJ2-7 fits better; the J call may be wrong. The CDR3 is made up of 15 amino acids. Germline assignment: CDR1 SGHNT and CDR2 YYREEE (reference sequence). CDR3 region: CASSLGWTGGPEQYF. Here the CDR3 DNA reads TGTGCCAGCAGCTTGGGGTGGACAGGGGGACCCGAGCAGTACTTC.

The gene calls are TRBV5-8 and TRBJ2-5, with D possibly TRBD1 on 5 matching bases. V was trimmed by 4 bases and J by 5 bases, leaving 18 bases between them. The CDR3 contains 15 residues. Germline assignment: CDR1 SGHTS and CDR2 YDEGEE. CDR3 protein: CASSGEVWGAETQYF. For the CDR3, the DNA is TGTGCCAGCAGCGGCGAGGTCTGGGGCGCGGAGACCCAGTACTTC.

V and J are TRBV29-1 and TRBJ2-1; 9 positions agree with TRBD2. The V and J ends lost 7 bases and 5 bases, in that order; junction bases with no gene match: 12. This CDR3 comprises 15 residues. Per the germline V gene, CDR1 is SQVTM and CDR2 is ANQGSEA. CDR3 protein: CSAPFGTSFNNEQFF. The DNA for the CDR3 is TGCAGCGCCCCATTCGGGACTAGCTTTAACAATGAGCAGTTCTTC.

The V gene is TRBV30, the J gene TRBJ2-2; D uncertain. The germline CDR1 and CDR2 sequences are GTSNPN and SVGIG (reference sequence). With 1 base removed from V and 9 bases from J, the gap between germline ends came to 12 bases. The CDR3 runs 13 residues. The CDR3, as DNA: TGTGCCTGGAGTGACCCGGGCTCCAGGGAGCTGTTTTTT. It translates to CAWSDPGSRELFF. The complete variable domain, with remaining parts taken from reference TRBV30 and TRBJ2-2, reads SQTIHQWPATLVQPVGSPLSLECTVEGTSNPNLYWYRQAAGRGLQLLFYSVGIGQISSEVPQNLSASRPQDRQFILSSKKLLLSDSGFYLCAWSDPGSRELFFGEGSRLTVL.

The chain links TRBV5-6 to TRBJ2-3; D gene ambiguous. Per germline, CDR1 SGHDT and CDR2 YYEEEE. V was shortened by 2 bases and J by 1 base, with 11 bases between the two germline ends. The length of the CDR3 is 15 residues. CDR3 in amino acids: CASSFLRAGTDTQYF. CDR3 DNA sequence: TGTGCCAGCAGCTTCCTTAGGGCGGGCACAGATACGCAGTATTTT.

This rearrangement joins TRBV6-1 to TRBJ1-2, with 7 bases fitting TRBD1. Trimming took 2 bases from V and 4 from J; bases not matched to a gene: 1. The germline gives CDR1 MNHNS, CDR2 SASEGT. This CDR3 spans 13 amino acids. The CDR3 nucleotides are TGTGCCAGCAGTGAAAGGGACAGCTATGGCTACACCTTC. Protein product: CASSERDSYGYTF.

The chain employs TRBV29-1 and TRBJ2-1, with unresolved D. Germline CDR1 reads SQVTM; CDR2 reads ANQGSEA. This CDR3 contains 12 residues. V lost 2 bases and J 8 bases, leaving 10 bases between the germline ends. CDR3 loop: CSVELGSHEQFF. DNA for the CDR3: TGCAGCGTTGAATTGGGCAGCCATGAGCAGTTCTTC.

As to this clone: The same CDR3 is also encoded by other DNA sequences in this sample. The chain has TRBV18 and TRBJ2-7, with D unresolved. CDR3 length equals 11 residues. Trimming removed 4 bases at V and 5 bases at J, with 6 bases between. CDR1 and CDR2 from the germline V gene are KGHSH and LQKENI. Here the CDR3 reads CASSQGNEQYF. CDR3 sequence (DNA): TGTGCCAGCTCACAGGGCAACGAGCAGTACTTC.

This clone was recorded once. The chain is built from TRBV7-9 and TRBJ2-3; a possible D gene is TRBD1 (6 bases). In germline, CDR1 is SEHNR, CDR2 FQNEAQ (reference sequence). The CDR3 runs to 15 residues. The germline V and J ends were trimmed by 5 bases and 2 bases, with 14 bases remaining between them. CDR3 in amino acids: CASSQGTRFTDTQYF. The CDR3 coding sequence is TGTGCCAGCAGCCAAGGGACAAGATTCACAGATACGCAGTATTTT.

The chain couples TRBV5-1 to TRBJ2-6; TRBD1 or TRBD2 may be the D gene (5 bases each). The CDR3 extends over 16 amino acids. Germline V lookup: CDR1 SGHRS, CDR2 YFSETQ. V lost 0 bases, J lost 2 bases, and 9 bases lay in between. CDR3 loop: CASSLEGSPGANVLTF. DNA of the CDR3: TGCGCCAGCAGCTTGGAGGGGAGCCCTGGGGCCAACGTCCTGACTTTC. Looking up the rest from reference TRBV5-1 and TRBJ2-6 gives the full variable domain: KAGVTQTPRYLIKTRGQQVTLSCSPISGHRSVSWYQQTPGQGLQFLFEYFSETQRNKGNFPGRFSGRQFSNSRSEMNVSTLELGDSALYLCASSLEGSPGANVLTFGAGSRLTVL.

The rearrangement links TRBV11-2 to TRBJ1-1; D call uncertain. The germline gives CDR1 SGHAT, CDR2 FQNNGV. V was trimmed by 5 bases and J by 1 base, leaving 8 bases between them. This CDR3 contains 13 residues. The CDR3 DNA reads as TGTGCCAGCAGCATCGGGCCGAACACTGAAGCTTTCTTT. Its translation is CASSIGPNTEAFF. Full variable domain (missing parts from reference TRBV11-2 and TRBJ1-1): EAGVAQSPRYKIIEKRQSVAFWCNPISGHATLYWYQQILGQGPKLLIQFQNNGVVDDSQLPKDRFSAERLKGVDSTLKIQPAKLEDSAVYLCASSIGPNTEAFFGQGTRLTVV.

The chain has TRBV19 and TRBJ2-1, with D perhaps given as TRBD1 or TRBD2 (5 bases each). CDR1 is LNHDA and CDR2 is SQIVND in the germline V gene (reference sequence). Deletions cut 5 bases from V and 10 bases from J, with 9 bases between. The CDR3 loop spans 11 amino acids. The CDR3, as DNA: TGTGCCAGTAGTCCAGGGAGCGAGCAGTTCTTC. This encodes CASSPGSEQFF.

V usage is TRBV6-6 and J usage is TRBJ2-3; D might be TRBD2 (6 bases). From germline, CDR1 is MNHNY and CDR2 SVGAGI (reference sequence). The CDR3 has 14 amino acids. The V end lost 2 bases, the J end lost 8 bases, and 14 bases lay between the germline ends. Here the CDR3 reads CASSYSAGTGTQYF. The DNA for the CDR3 is TGTGCCAGCAGTTACAGCGCGGGAACGGGTACGCAGTATTTT.